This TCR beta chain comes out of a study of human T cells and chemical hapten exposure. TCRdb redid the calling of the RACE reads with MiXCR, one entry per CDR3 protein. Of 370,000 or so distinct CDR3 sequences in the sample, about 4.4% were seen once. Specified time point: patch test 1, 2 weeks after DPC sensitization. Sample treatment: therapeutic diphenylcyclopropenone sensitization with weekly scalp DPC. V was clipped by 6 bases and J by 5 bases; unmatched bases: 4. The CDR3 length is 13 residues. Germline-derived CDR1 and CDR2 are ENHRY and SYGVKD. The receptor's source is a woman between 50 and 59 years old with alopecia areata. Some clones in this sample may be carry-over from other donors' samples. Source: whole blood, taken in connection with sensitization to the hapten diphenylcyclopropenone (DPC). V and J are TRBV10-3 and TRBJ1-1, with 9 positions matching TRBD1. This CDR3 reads CAIRQGADTEAFF. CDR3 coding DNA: TGTGCCATCAGACAGGGGGCTGATACTGAAGCTTTCTTT.